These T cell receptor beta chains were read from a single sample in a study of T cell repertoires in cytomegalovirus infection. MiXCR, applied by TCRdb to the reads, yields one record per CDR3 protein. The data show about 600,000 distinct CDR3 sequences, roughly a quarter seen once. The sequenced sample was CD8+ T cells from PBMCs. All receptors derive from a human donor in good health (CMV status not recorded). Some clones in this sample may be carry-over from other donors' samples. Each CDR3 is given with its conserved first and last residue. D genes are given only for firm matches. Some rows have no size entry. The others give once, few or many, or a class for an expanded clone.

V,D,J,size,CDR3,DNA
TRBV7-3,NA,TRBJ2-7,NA,CANSLDRHEQYF,TGTGCCAACAGTTTGGACAGACACGAGCAGTACTTC
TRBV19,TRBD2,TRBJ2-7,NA,CASSVGGAYEQYF,TGTGCCAGTAGTGTCGGGGGGGCCTACGAGCAGTACTTC
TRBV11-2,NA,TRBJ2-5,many,CASSLEYREETQYF,TGTGCCAGCAGCTTAGAGTACAGGGAGGAGACCCAGTACTTC
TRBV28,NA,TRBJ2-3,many,CASIEMLTDTQYF,TGTGCCAGCATCGAGATGCTCACAGATACGCAGTATTTT
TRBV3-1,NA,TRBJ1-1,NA,CASSHYGDLYEAFF,TGTGCCAGCAGCCATTACGGGGACTTATATGAAGCTTTCTTT
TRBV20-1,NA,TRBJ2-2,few,CSARDHPGELFF,TGCAGTGCTAGAGATCATCCCGGGGAGCTGTTTTTT
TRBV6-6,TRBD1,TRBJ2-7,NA,CASSNPGGVEQYF,TGTGCCAGCAGCAACCCAGGGGGCGTCGAGCAGTACTTC
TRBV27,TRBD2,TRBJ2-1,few,CASSTRTSGGDEQFF,TGTGCCAGCAGTACTAGGACTAGCGGGGGCGATGAGCAGTTCTTC
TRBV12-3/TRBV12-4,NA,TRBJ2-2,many,CASSLSGGGELFF,TGTGCCAGCAGTTTAAGTGGTGGAGGGGAGCTGTTTTTT
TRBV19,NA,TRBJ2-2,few,CASTGRGNTGELFF,TGTGCCAGTACTGGCAGGGGTAACACCGGGGAGCTGTTTTTT
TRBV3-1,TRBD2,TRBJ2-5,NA,CASSPGGLQPRTQYF,TGTGCCAGCAGCCCTGGGGGACTACAGCCCCGGACCCAGTACTTC
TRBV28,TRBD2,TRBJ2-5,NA,CASGPSGGAETQYF,TGTGCCAGCGGCCCTAGCGGGGGGGCTGAGACCCAGTACTTC
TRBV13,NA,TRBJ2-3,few,CASSLGRSSRTDTQYF,TGTGCCAGCAGCTTAGGCCGTAGCAGTCGAACAGATACGCAGTATTTT
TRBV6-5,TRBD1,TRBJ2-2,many,CASRPTGSNTGELFF,TGTGCCAGCAGACCGACAGGGTCGAACACCGGGGAGCTGTTTTTT
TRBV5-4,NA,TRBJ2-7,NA,CAAEGTVGEQYF,TGTGCAGCGGAGGGGACAGTCGGCGAGCAGTACTTC
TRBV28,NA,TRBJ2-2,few,CASSSLPDSPSNTGELFF,TGTGCCAGCAGTTCCCTACCGGACAGTCCATCGAACACCGGGGAGCTGTTTTTT